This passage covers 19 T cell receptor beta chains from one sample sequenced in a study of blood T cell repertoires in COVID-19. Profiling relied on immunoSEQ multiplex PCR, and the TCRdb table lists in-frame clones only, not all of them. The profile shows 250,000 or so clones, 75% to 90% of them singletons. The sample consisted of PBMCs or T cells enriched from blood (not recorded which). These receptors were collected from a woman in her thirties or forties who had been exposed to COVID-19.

CDR3 DNA sequence: TGTGCCACCAGTGACTTTACAGATACGCAGTATTTT. Translated, it gives CATSDFTDTQYF. The chain recombines TRBV24-1 with TRBJ2-3; D uncertain. CDR3 length: 12 residues. V lost 4 bases and J 3 bases, leaving 4 bases between the germline ends. Germline-derived CDR1 and CDR2 are KGHDR and SFDVKD.

CDR3 residues: CASSKSGLLETQYF. Written as DNA, the CDR3 is TGTGCCAGCAGCAAATCGGGACTATTGGAGACCCAGTACTTC. This sequence joins TRBV7-2 and TRBJ2-5; TRBD2 agrees at 7 bases. The CDR3 covers 14 residues. V was pared by 5 bases and J by 5 bases, with 8 bases of the junction left unmatched. Germline V CDR1 and CDR2: SGHTA, FQGNSA.

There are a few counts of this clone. The CDR3 region is CASSTMTGGHQPQHF. The CDR3, as DNA: TGTGCCAGCAGTACCATGACAGGGGGCCATCAGCCCCAGCATTTT. This chain connects TRBV6-5 to TRBJ1-5; 10 nucleotides match TRBD1. The CDR3 covers 15 residues. Trimming at V came to 5 bases and at J to 5 bases, leaving 6 bases not matched to a gene. Germline loops: CDR1 MNHEY, CDR2 SVGAGI.

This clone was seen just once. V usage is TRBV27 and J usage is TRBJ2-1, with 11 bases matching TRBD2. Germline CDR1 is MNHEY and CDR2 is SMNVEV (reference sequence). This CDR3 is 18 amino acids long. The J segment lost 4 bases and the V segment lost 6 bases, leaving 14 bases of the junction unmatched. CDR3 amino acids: CASRLEGRGLAVYNEQFF. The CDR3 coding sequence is TGTGCCAGCAGGTTGGAAGGTAGGGGACTAGCGGTTTACAATGAGCAGTTCTTC.

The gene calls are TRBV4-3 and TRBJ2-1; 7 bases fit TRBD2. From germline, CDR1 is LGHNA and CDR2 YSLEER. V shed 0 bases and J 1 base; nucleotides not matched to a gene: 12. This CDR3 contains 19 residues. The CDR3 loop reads CASSQEPGLTLPSYNEQFF. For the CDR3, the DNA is TGCGCCAGCAGCCAAGAGCCGGGACTAACCCTACCATCCTACAATGAGCAGTTCTTC.

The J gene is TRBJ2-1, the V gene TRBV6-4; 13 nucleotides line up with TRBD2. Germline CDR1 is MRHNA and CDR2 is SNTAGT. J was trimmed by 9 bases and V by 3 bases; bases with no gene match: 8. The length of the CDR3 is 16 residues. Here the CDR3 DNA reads TGTGCCAGCAGTGAGATCGGACTAGCGGGAGTTTCTGAGCAGTTCTTC. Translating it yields CASSEIGLAGVSEQFF.

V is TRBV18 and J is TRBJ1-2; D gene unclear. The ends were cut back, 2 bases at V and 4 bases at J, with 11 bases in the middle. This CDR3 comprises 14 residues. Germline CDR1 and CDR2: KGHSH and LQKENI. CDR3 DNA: TGTGCCAGCTCACCAATCGGGGTAGGCTATGGCTACACCTTC. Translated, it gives CASSPIGVGYGYTF.

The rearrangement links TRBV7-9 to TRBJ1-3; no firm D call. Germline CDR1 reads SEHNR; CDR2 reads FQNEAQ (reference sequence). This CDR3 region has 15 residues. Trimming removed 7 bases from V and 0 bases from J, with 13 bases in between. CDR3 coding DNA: TGTGCCAGCACCCGTGGCGGGAGCTCTGGAAACACCATATATTTT. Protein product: CASTRGGSSGNTIYF.

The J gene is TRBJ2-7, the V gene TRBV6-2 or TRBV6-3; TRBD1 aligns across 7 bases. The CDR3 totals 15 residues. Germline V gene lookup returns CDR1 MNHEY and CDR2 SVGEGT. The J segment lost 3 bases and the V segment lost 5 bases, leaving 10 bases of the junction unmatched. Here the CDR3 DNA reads TGTGCCAGCAGTACTGGACAGGTTAAGGACTACGAGCAGTACTTC. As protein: CASSTGQVKDYEQYF.

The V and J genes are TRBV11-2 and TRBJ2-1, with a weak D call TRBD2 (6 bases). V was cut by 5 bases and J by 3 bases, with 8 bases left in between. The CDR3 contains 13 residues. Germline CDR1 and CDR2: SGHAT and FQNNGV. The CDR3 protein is CASSMTSYNEQFF. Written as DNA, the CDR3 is TGTGCCAGCAGCATGACTAGCTACAATGAGCAGTTCTTC.

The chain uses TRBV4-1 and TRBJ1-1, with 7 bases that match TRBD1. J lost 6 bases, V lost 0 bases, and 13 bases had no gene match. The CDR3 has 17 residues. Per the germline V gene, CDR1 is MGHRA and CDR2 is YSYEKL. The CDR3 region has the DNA TGCGCCAGCAGCCAAGATCAAAGGGCAGGGGGACGCGCTGAAGCTTTCTTT. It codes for CASSQDQRAGGRAEAFF.

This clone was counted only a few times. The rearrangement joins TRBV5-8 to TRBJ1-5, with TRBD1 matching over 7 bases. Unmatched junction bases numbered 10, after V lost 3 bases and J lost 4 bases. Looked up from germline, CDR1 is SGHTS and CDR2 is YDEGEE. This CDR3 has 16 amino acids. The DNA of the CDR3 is TGTGCCAGCAGCTCAGCTAGGACAGGACGAAATCAGCCCCAGCATTTT. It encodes CASSSARTGRNQPQHF.

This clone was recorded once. The CDR3 DNA reads TGTGCCAGTAGTACTACAGGGGATTATGGCAATCAGCCCCAGCATTTT. Residues: CASSTTGDYGNQPQHF. V gene TRBV19 combines with J gene TRBJ1-5, with 7 bases that match TRBD1. CDR1 is LNHDA, CDR2 SQIVND, per germline (reference sequence). This CDR3 is built from 16 residues. J gave up 2 bases and V 4 bases, and 8 bases lay outside the gene matches.

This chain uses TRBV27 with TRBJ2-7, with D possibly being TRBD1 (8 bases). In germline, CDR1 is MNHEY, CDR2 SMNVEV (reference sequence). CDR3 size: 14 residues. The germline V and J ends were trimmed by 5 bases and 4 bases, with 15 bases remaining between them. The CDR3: CASSKDREGYEQYV. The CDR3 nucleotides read TGTGCCAGCAGTAAGGACAGGGAGGGGTACGAGCAGTACGTC.

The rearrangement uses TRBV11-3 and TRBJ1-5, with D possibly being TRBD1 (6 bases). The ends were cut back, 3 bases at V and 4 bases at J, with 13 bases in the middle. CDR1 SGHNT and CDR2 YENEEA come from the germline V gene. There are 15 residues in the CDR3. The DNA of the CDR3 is TGTGCCAGCAGCTTTAGGAAGGGGGAAAATCAGCCCCAGCATTTT. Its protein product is CASSFRKGENQPQHF. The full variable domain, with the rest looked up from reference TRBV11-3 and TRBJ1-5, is EAGVVQSPRYKIIEKKQPVAFWCNPISGHNTLYWYLQNLGQGPELLIRYENEEAVDDSQLPKDRFSAERLKGVDSTLKIQPAELGDSAVYLCASSFRKGENQPQHFGDGTRLSIL.

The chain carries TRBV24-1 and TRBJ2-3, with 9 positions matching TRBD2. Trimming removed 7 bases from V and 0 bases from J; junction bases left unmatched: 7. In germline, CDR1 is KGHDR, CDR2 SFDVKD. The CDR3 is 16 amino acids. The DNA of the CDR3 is TGTGCCACCAGCTTGGCGGGGGGGCCGAGCACAGATACGCAGTATTTT. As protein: CATSLAGGPSTDTQYF.

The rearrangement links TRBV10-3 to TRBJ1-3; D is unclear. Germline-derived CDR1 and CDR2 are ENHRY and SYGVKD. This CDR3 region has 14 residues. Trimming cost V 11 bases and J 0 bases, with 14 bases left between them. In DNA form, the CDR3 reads TGTGCCTCACAATCGATAGCCTCTGGAAACACCATATATTTT. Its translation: CASQSIASGNTIYF.

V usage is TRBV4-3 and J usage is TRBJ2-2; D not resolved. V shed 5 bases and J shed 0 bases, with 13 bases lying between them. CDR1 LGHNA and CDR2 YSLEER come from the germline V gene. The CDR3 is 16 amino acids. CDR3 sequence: CASSKVTAANTGELFF. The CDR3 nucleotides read TGCGCCAGCAGCAAAGTCACGGCGGCGAACACCGGGGAGCTGTTTTTT.

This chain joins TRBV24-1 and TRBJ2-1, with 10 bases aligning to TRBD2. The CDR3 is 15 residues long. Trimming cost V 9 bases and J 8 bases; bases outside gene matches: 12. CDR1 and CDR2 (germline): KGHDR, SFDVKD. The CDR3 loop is CATQSGRAGRHEQFF. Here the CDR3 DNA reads TGTGCCACCCAGAGCGGGAGGGCCGGCCGACATGAGCAGTTCTTC.